Listed here are 16 T cell receptor beta chains from one sample, sequenced in a study of blood T cells in healthy people across ages. Next came a second PCR, run for about 7 to 11 cycles, which used a sample-barcoded 5' primer along with a J-beta primer mix. Via MiXCR, TCRdb re-called the 5' RACE reads, giving one row per CDR3 protein. The top ten hold about 18% of the sample, which has 870,000 or so distinct CDR3 sequences, around 28% seen once. The sample was blood. These receptors all stem from an elderly woman in good health.

This sequence joins TRBV2 and TRBJ1-1, with a possible D match to TRBD1 (6 bases). V was cut by 6 bases and J by 3 bases, with 11 bases left in between. CDR3 size: 13 residues. Looked up from germline, CDR1 is SNHLY and CDR2 is FYNNEI. The CDR3 sequence is CASSGGHYTEAFF. DNA of the CDR3: TGTGCCAGCAGCGGGGGACATTACACTGAAGCTTTCTTT.

In regard to this clonotype: An end of the junction does not agree with germline; a read error may underlie this. The chain carries TRBV6-1 and TRBJ2-7; no definite D call. Germline-derived CDR1 and CDR2 are MNHNS and SASEGT. This CDR3 region has 16 residues. The CDR3 is CVSSEPFREAGYEQYF. Written as DNA, the CDR3 is TGTGTCAGCAGTGAACCCTTTAGGGAAGCTGGCTACGAGCAGTACTTC.

This clonotype was counted ten times or more. The CDR3 DNA follows: TGTGCCAGCTCCCCGGGACAGGGGGCGGTCACTGAAGCTTTCTTT. Its protein product is CASSPGQGAVTEAFF. This chain connects TRBV18 to TRBJ1-1; 12 positions match TRBD1. Germline CDR1 reads KGHSH; CDR2 reads LQKENI. The CDR3 totals 15 residues. V shed 6 bases, J shed 4 bases, and the junction held 6 bases outside the gene matches.

To note about this clonotype: The junction differs from germline at one of its ends, possibly a read error. The chain links TRBV2 to TRBJ1-5; 9 bases agree with TRBD1. Germline V CDR1 and CDR2: SNHLY, FYNNEI. The CDR3 totals 15 residues. CDR3 loop: CASSEGTGFNQPQHF. The CDR3 DNA sequence: TGTGCCAGCAGCGAAGGGACAGGGTTCAATCAGCCCCAGCATTTT.

This clonotype came up many times. V usage is TRBV18 and J usage is TRBJ2-3; D ambiguous. The CDR3 totals 12 residues. Per the germline V gene, CDR1 is KGHSH and CDR2 is LQKENI. Trimming pared 6 bases from V and 6 bases from J, leaving 10 bases between. The CDR3: CASSELGDTQYF. The CDR3 DNA is TGTGCCAGCTCGGAGTTAGGGGATACGCAGTATTTT.

Many counts were recorded for this clonotype. The rearrangement links TRBV4-1 to TRBJ2-6; D uncertain. Trimming pared 1 base from V and 1 base from J, leaving 17 bases between. Germline V CDR1 and CDR2: MGHRA, YSYEKL. This CDR3 is built from 19 residues. CDR3 amino acids: CASSQASASQWSGANVLTF. Written as DNA, the CDR3 is TGCGCCAGCAGCCAAGCCTCAGCTTCCCAATGGTCTGGGGCCAACGTCCTGACTTTC.

A single count supports this clonotype. Possible read error: a much larger clone is one base away. The chain joins TRBV5-1 to TRBJ1-1; 7 nucleotides agree with TRBD1. The CDR3 covers 14 residues. Trimming took 3 bases from V and 6 from J; bases not matched to a gene: 8. Germline CDR1 reads SGHRS; CDR2 reads YFSETQ. The CDR3 bases are TGCGCCAGCAGCTCAAGACAGGGAGTGGCTGAAGCTTTCTTT. It codes for CASSSRQGVAEAFF.

This clonotype has at least ten counts. The rearrangement links TRBV7-8 to TRBJ1-5; tentative D call: TRBD1 (5 bases). Trimming cost V 2 bases and J 3 bases, with 11 bases left between them. Per germline, CDR1 SGHVS and CDR2 FQNEAQ. CDR3 length: 15 residues. CDR3 region: CASSLRRGFNQPQHF. The CDR3 region has the DNA TGTGCCAGCAGCTTACGGCGGGGGTTCAATCAGCCCCAGCATTTT.

This clonotype was picked up many times. J is TRBJ2-5 and V is TRBV28; D could derive from TRBD1 or TRBD2 (5 bases each). With 4 bases removed from V and 10 bases from J, the gap between germline ends came to 13 bases. The CDR3 is 12 amino acids. CDR1 and CDR2 (germline): MDHEN, SYDVKM. The CDR3 DNA follows: TGTGCCAGCAGTTCCCGGGACCGTTTCCAGTACTTC. As protein: CASSSRDRFQYF.

Worth noting for this clonotype: A junction end diverges from the germline sequence, so it may reflect a read error. The chain joins TRBV6-1 to TRBJ1-6; D is undetermined. The germline gives CDR1 MNHNS, CDR2 SASEGT. The length of the CDR3 is 15 residues. CDR3: CASSDDNRNYSPPHF. CDR3 DNA sequence: TGTGCCAGCAGTGATGATAACAGAAATTATTCACCCCCCCACTTT.

In the case of this clonotype: This clone may be a read error of a much larger clone one base away. The genes are TRBV7-2 and TRBJ2-4; D ambiguous. This CDR3 is 14 amino acids long. Germline V CDR1 and CDR2: SGHTA, FQGNSA. Trimming took off 2 bases at V and 3 bases at J, with 8 bases between the two ends. CDR3 sequence reads: CASSLTPNKNIQYF. As DNA, the CDR3 is TGTGCCAGCAGCTTAACCCCTAACAAAAACATTCAGTACTTC.

As to this clonotype: Just one base apart from a much larger clone, this may be a read error. This chain links TRBV2 with TRBJ1-6; 9 bases line up with TRBD1. This CDR3 has 15 amino acids. Germline V gives CDR1 SNHLY, CDR2 FYNNEI. CDR3 sequence reads: CASRLDRGYNSPPHF. Written as DNA, the CDR3 is TGTGCCAGCAGGCTAGACAGGGGGTATAATTCACCCCCCCACTTT.

This clonotype was observed a handful of times. A read error is possible here, since a much larger clone lies one base away. The genes are TRBV7-2 and TRBJ2-1; 7 bases align to TRBD2. Near its end, the DNA agrees better with TRBJ2-7, so the J call may be wrong. In germline, CDR1 is SGHTA, CDR2 FQGNSA. This CDR3 has 18 residues. This chain's CDR3 is CASSLGPSRGSSYNEQYF. The CDR3 bases are TGTGCCAGCAGCTTAGGACCGTCGCGGGGGAGCTCCTACAATGAGCAGTACTTC.

Ten or more counts support this clonotype. The gene calls are TRBV5-1 and TRBJ2-2; 9 nucleotides match TRBD2. The CDR3 runs to 18 residues. J gave up 5 bases and V 1 base, and 12 bases lay outside the gene matches. CDR1 is SGHRS, CDR2 YFSETQ, per germline. The CDR3: CASSLSLAGTGDTGELFF. CDR3 DNA: TGCGCCAGCAGCTTGTCGCTAGCGGGGACCGGAGATACCGGGGAGCTGTTTTTT.

This clonotype was observed a handful of times. The chain links TRBV6-2 or TRBV6-3 to TRBJ1-5; TRBD1 aligns across 8 bases. V was clipped by 7 bases and J by 2 bases; unmatched bases: 7. The CDR3 sequence is 15 residues long. From germline, CDR1 is MNHEY and CDR2 SVGEGT. CDR3 in DNA: TGTGCCAGCACCTTCACAGGGGGGGGCAATCAGCCCCAGCATTTT. Its protein product is CASTFTGGGNQPQHF.

The chain carries TRBV5-6 and TRBJ1-1; D perhaps matches TRBD1 (6 bases). CDR3 length: 14 amino acids. In germline, CDR1 is SGHDT, CDR2 YYEEEE. V lost 7 bases and J lost 1, with 14 bases in between. CDR3 sequence (DNA): TGTGCCAGCGGCACGACAGGCGCGAACACTGAAGCTTTCTTT. This sequence encodes CASGTTGANTEAFF.